What follows are 17 T cell receptor beta chains derived from one specimen sequenced in a study of cytomegalovirus exposure and HLA in healthy donors. Primers: 60 Vbeta forward and 13 Jbeta reverse. Measured with immunoSEQ multiplex PCR; TCRdb has only the in-frame clones, and not every one. The table lists 70,000 to 100,000 clones, roughly 67% of them singletons. Sequenced sample: PBMCs. Receptor source: a woman between 45 and 60 years old in good health and CMV-seropositive.

This clone was counted only a few times. The DNA for the CDR3 is TGTGCCAGCAGTGAAGCAGGCAGAGGGACCGGGGAGCTGTTTTTT. Translated, it gives CASSEAGRGTGELFF. This chain uses TRBV2 with TRBJ2-2; maybe TRBD2 (5 bases). The V and J ends lost 0 bases and 5 bases respectively, with 10 bases between them. Germline V gene data show CDR1 as SNHLY and CDR2 as FYNNEI. The CDR3 is made up of 15 amino acids.

The chain links TRBV28 to TRBJ1-5, with 7 bases aligning to TRBD1. After removal of 2 bases from V and 5 bases from J, the junction contained 9 bases not matched to a gene. Germline V gives CDR1 MDHEN, CDR2 SYDVKM. The CDR3 spans 16 residues. This CDR3 is CASSLEFGGGYQPQHF. The CDR3 DNA follows: TGTGCCAGCAGTTTAGAATTCGGAGGGGGCTATCAGCCCCAGCATTTT. The full variable domain, its missing parts supplied by reference TRBV28 and TRBJ1-5, is DVKVTQSSRYLVKRTGEKVFLECVQDMDHENMFWYRQDPGLGLRLIYFSYDVKMKEKGDIPEGYSVSREKKERFSLILESASTNQTSMYLCASSLEFGGGYQPQHFGDGTRLSIL.

Here the CDR3 DNA reads TGCGCCAGCAGCTTGGACCCAGGGGGCACTGAAGCTTTCTTT. It yields the protein CASSLDPGGTEAFF. This chain joins TRBV5-1 and TRBJ1-1; 7 bases fit TRBD1. The CDR3 runs 14 residues. J lost 4 bases, V lost 0 bases, and 3 bases had no gene match. Germline-derived CDR1 and CDR2 are SGHRS and YFSETQ.

This clone was recorded a few times. This rearrangement joins TRBV18 to TRBJ2-7, with D perhaps matching TRBD2 (6 bases). V gave up 6 bases and J gave up 2 bases, with 14 bases separating them. Germline values: CDR1 KGHSH, CDR2 LQKENI. The CDR3 is made up of 14 amino acids. Here the CDR3 DNA reads TGTGCCAGCTCCCCTACACGGACTACCTACGAGCAGTACTTC. It translates to CASSPTRTTYEQYF.

The chain has TRBV9 and TRBJ2-2; possible D gene TRBD2, 5 bases. This CDR3 has 16 amino acids. Germline CDR1 is SGDLS and CDR2 is YYNGEE. Trimming removed 0 bases from V and 6 bases from J, with 15 bases in between. The CDR3 sequence: CASSVEASQFPGELFF. In nucleotides, the CDR3 is TGTGCCAGCAGCGTAGAAGCTAGCCAGTTCCCCGGGGAGCTGTTTTTT. Full variable domain (remainder filled in from reference TRBV9 and TRBJ2-2): DSGVTQTPKHLITATGQRVTLRCSPRSGDLSVYWYQQSLDQGLQFLIQYYNGEERAKGNILERFSAQQFPDLHSELNLSSLELGDSALYFCASSVEASQFPGELFFGEGSRLTVL.

There are a few counts of this clone. The rearrangement uses TRBV2 and TRBJ1-1; tentative D call: TRBD1 (5 bases). The CDR3 has 13 residues. Germline V gives CDR1 SNHLY, CDR2 FYNNEI. Trimming cost V 3 bases and J 1 base, with 6 bases left between them. The CDR3 DNA reads TGTGCCAGCAGTGAGGACACGAACACTGAAGCTTTCTTT. Amino acids: CASSEDTNTEAFF.

The genes are TRBV7-8 and TRBJ1-1, with D perhaps TRBD1 (6 bases). The CDR3 length is 16 residues. Germline lookup yields CDR1 SGHVS and CDR2 FQNEAQ. V was shortened by 2 bases and J by 0 bases, with 13 bases between the two germline ends. The DNA of the CDR3 is TGTGCCAGCAGCTTATCACCTGGACAGCTGAACACTGAAGCTTTCTTT. Encoded protein: CASSLSPGQLNTEAFF. Combining the CDR3 with reference TRBV7-8 and TRBJ1-1 gives the whole variable domain GAGVSQSPRYKVAKRGQDVALRCDPISGHVSLFWYQQALGQGPEFLTYFQNEAQLDKSGLPSDRFFAERPEGSVSTLKIQRTQQEDSAVYLCASSLSPGQLNTEAFFGQGTRLTVV.

As DNA, the CDR3 is TGTGCCAGCTCCACCGCACCTGGACTAATCACAGATACGCAGTATTTT. Protein sequence: CASSTAPGLITDTQYF. The chain joins TRBV18 to TRBJ2-3; D may be TRBD2 (6 bases). Trimming left V 6 bases short and J 2 bases short, with 18 bases between. The CDR3 is made up of 16 amino acids. CDR1 KGHSH and CDR2 LQKENI come from the germline V gene.

The chain employs TRBV2 and TRBJ1-5; no firm D call. Germline-derived CDR1 and CDR2 are SNHLY and FYNNEI. This CDR3 comprises 13 residues. Trimming shortened V by 5 bases and J by 3 bases, and 8 bases separated the two germline ends. CDR3 sequence: CASSFWANQPQHF. Written as DNA, the CDR3 is TGTGCCAGCAGTTTCTGGGCCAATCAGCCCCAGCATTTT. The variable domain in full, completed from reference TRBV2 and TRBJ1-5, reads EPEVTQTPSHQVTQMGQEVILRCVPISNHLYFYWYRQILGQKVEFLVSFYNNEISEKSEIFDDQFSVERPDGSNFTLKIRSTKLEDSAMYFCASSFWANQPQHFGDGTRLSIL.

The chain recombines TRBV6-1 with TRBJ1-1, with TRBD1 as a possible D gene (6 bases). From germline, CDR1 is MNHNS and CDR2 SASEGT. The CDR3 runs 12 residues. Trimming removed 6 bases from V and 11 bases from J, with 16 bases in between. DNA of the CDR3: TGTGCCAGCAGAGGAAGGGGGTTGAGGGCTTTCTTT. Translation: CASRGRGLRAFF.

The chain is built from TRBV7-2 and TRBJ2-4; 14 bases are a match to TRBD2. The V gene end was trimmed by 5 bases and the J gene end by 0 bases; junction bases not matched to a gene: 6. The CDR3 extends over 18 amino acids. Germline CDR1 SGHTA, CDR2 FQGNSA. The CDR3 DNA follows: TGTGCCAGCAGCCCCGGGACTAGCGGGGGAATAGCCAAAAACATTCAGTACTTC. It codes for CASSPGTSGGIAKNIQYF.

The genes are TRBV7-2 and TRBJ1-2, with a weak D call TRBD1 (5 bases). V was trimmed by 3 bases and J by 4 bases, leaving 9 bases between them. The CDR3 runs to 13 residues. In germline, CDR1 is SGHTA, CDR2 FQGNSA. The CDR3 here is CASSLGQFYGYTF. The CDR3 DNA reads as TGTGCCAGCAGCTTGGGGCAGTTCTATGGCTACACCTTC.

The gene calls are TRBV14 and TRBJ1-3; possibly TRBD1 for D (6 bases). Trimming stripped 3 bases from V and 2 bases from J, with 14 bases between. The CDR3 has 16 residues. CDR1 is SGHDN and CDR2 is FVKESK in the germline V gene. Here the CDR3 reads CASSQGFRGPGNTIYF. The CDR3 nucleotides read TGTGCCAGCAGCCAGGGTTTCAGGGGACCTGGAAACACCATATATTTT.

The chain has TRBV7-2 and TRBJ2-7, with D possibly being TRBD2 (5 bases). Per the germline V gene, CDR1 is SGHTA and CDR2 is FQGNSA. CDR3 length: 13 residues. V gave up 6 bases and J gave up 3 bases, with 12 bases separating them. The CDR3 DNA reads as TGTGCCAGCAGTCCATCTAGCTTCTACGAGCAGTACTTC. Translation gives CASSPSSFYEQYF.

This clone was recorded a few times. The chain carries TRBV7-2 and TRBJ2-5; 10 bases fit TRBD2. CDR3 length: 14 amino acids. Germline assignment: CDR1 SGHTA and CDR2 FQGNSA. Losses at the gene ends were 1 base for V and 6 bases for J; bases not matched to a gene: 2. The CDR3 DNA reads TGTGCCAGCAGCTTAGGTAGCGGGGGGCAGACCCAGTACTTC. Its translation: CASSLGSGGQTQYF.

The V call is TRBV28, the J call TRBJ1-2, with 7 positions matching TRBD1. This CDR3 comprises 13 residues. Germline V CDR1 and CDR2: MDHEN, SYDVKM. Trimming removed 3 bases from V and 5 bases from J; junction bases left unmatched: 3. The CDR3, as DNA: TGTGCCAGCAGTTTGACAGGGCGATATGGCTACACCTTC. This translates into CASSLTGRYGYTF.

This clone has only a few counts. The J gene is TRBJ1-4, the V gene TRBV10-3; 7 bases line up with TRBD1. The CDR3 totals 15 residues. Per germline, CDR1 ENHRY and CDR2 SYGVKD. V trimming: 6 bases; J trimming: 0 bases; junction bases outside the gene matches: 4. CDR3 sequence reads: CAISQQGPTNEKLFF. The CDR3 nucleotides are TGTGCCATCAGCCAACAGGGGCCAACTAATGAAAAACTGTTTTTT.